The 5 T cell receptor beta chains presented below share a single source sample, sequenced in a study of blood T cell repertoires in COVID-19. The table came from immunoSEQ multiplex PCR; TCRdb's copy has only in-frame clones and leaves some out. Among 200,000 to 250,000 clones listed, 75% to 85% were seen once. The sequenced material came from peripheral blood. These receptors were taken from a woman aged 30 to 39 with COVID-19, enrolled during active disease.

The genes are TRBV9 and TRBJ1-5, with 9 bases matching TRBD1. This CDR3 has 15 residues. V shed 3 bases and J 3 bases; nucleotides not matched to a gene: 4. Looked up from germline, CDR1 is SGDLS and CDR2 is YYNGEE. CDR3 DNA sequence: TGTGCCAGCAGCGGAGGGACAGGGATCAATCAGCCCCAGCATTTT. It encodes CASSGGTGINQPQHF.

The chain has TRBV14 and TRBJ1-2, with 9 bases aligning to TRBD1. Looked up from germline, CDR1 is SGHDN and CDR2 is FVKESK. J lost 4 bases, V lost 6 bases, and 9 bases had no gene match. The CDR3 has 15 residues. The CDR3, as DNA: TGTGCCAGCAGGCTTACCGGGACAGGGATCTATGGCTACACCTTC. It is translated as CASRLTGTGIYGYTF.

The chain recombines TRBV4-3 with TRBJ1-6; the match to TRBD1 covers 8 bases. V lost 0 bases to trimming and J lost 7 bases; unmatched junction nucleotides: 5. From germline, CDR1 is LGHNA and CDR2 YSLEER. The CDR3 is 16 residues long. The CDR3 coding sequence is TGCGCCAGCAGCCAAGATGTGACAGGGGAGAATTCACCCCTCCACTTT. The encoded protein is CASSQDVTGENSPLHF.

This rearrangement joins TRBV7-2 to TRBJ1-2, with 8 bases identical to TRBD1. The junction had 6 bases not matched to a gene; V was cut back by 5 bases and J by 4 bases. CDR1 SGHTA and CDR2 FQGNSA come from the germline V gene. The CDR3 has 14 residues. CDR3 loop: CASSTGTGIYGYTF. The DNA of the CDR3 is TGTGCCAGCAGCACCGGGACAGGAATCTATGGCTACACCTTC.

This rearrangement joins TRBV27 to TRBJ2-4; 10 nucleotides line up with TRBD1. The length of the CDR3 is 14 residues. The V gene's germline CDR1 is MNHEY and CDR2 SMNVEV (reference sequence). V lost 3 bases and J lost 12; bases outside the gene matches: 8. CDR3 sequence reads: CASSFGGQGENQYF. The CDR3 bases are TGTGCCAGCAGTTTTGGAGGACAGGGGGAGAATCAGTACTTC.